The 28 T cell receptor beta chains in this list originate from one sample, sequenced in a study of OX40 agonist ivuxolimab in advanced cancers. Sequencing used immunoSEQ multiplex PCR; TCRdb keeps in-frame clones, though not all of them. The table lists approximately 75,000 clones, 90% of them singletons, with around 0.35% in the top ten. This specimen was CD4+ or CD8+ T cells sorted from blood, taken in a trial of the OX40 agonist ivuxolimab. These receptors were collected from an adult with an advanced solid tumor such as melanoma, head and neck, liver or kidney cancer.

The chain is built from TRBV5-1 and TRBJ2-5, with 8 nucleotides matching TRBD2. This CDR3 region has 14 residues. Germline V lookup: CDR1 SGHRS, CDR2 YFSETQ. Trimming took 5 bases from V and 1 from J; bases not matched to a gene: 4. Here the CDR3 DNA reads TGCGCCAGCAGTCAAAGCGGGGGCCAAGAGACCCAGTACTTC. This encodes CASSQSGGQETQYF.

The chain combines TRBV9 with TRBJ2-1, with D perhaps being TRBD1 or TRBD2 (5 bases each). Germline values: CDR1 SGDLS, CDR2 YYNGEE. The CDR3 runs to 17 residues. Trimming pared 4 bases from V and 0 bases from J, leaving 17 bases between. As DNA, the CDR3 is TGTGCCAGCAGCATCTCGGACCGGGGACCCTCCTACAATGAGCAGTTCTTC. As protein: CASSISDRGPSYNEQFF.

This clone was observed once. CDR3 sequence reads: CASSQTGQGISPLHF. The CDR3 DNA is TGTGCCAGCAGCCAAACGGGACAGGGTATCTCACCCCTCCACTTT. The chain joins TRBV16 to TRBJ1-6, with 9 bases matching TRBD1. The CDR3 is 15 amino acids. V shed 2 bases and J 10 bases; nucleotides not matched to a gene: 6. CDR1 and CDR2 from the germline V gene are KGHSY and FQNENV.

This clone came up once. V usage is TRBV4-3 and J usage is TRBJ1-4; the match to TRBD1 covers 7 bases. With V trimmed by 7 bases and J by 5 bases, 4 bases remained unmatched. Germline V lookup: CDR1 LGHNA, CDR2 YSLEER. The CDR3 has 13 residues. CDR3 residues: CASNRDRNEKLFF. CDR3 bases: TGCGCCAGCAACCGGGACAGAAATGAAAAACTGTTTTTT.

V and J are TRBV18 and TRBJ2-5; TRBD2 aligns across 7 bases. The J call is uncertain, as TRBJ2-7 better fits the DNA end. CDR3 length: 14 amino acids. Looked up from germline, CDR1 is KGHSH and CDR2 is LQKENI. The CDR3 DNA reads as TGTGCCAGCTCACCACGGGGAGGGCCCTACGAGCAGTACTTC. It encodes CASSPRGGPYEQYF.

V and J are TRBV30 and TRBJ2-7; 11 nucleotides align to TRBD1. The V and J ends lost 2 bases and 6 bases, in that order; junction bases with no gene match: 15. Germline-derived CDR1 and CDR2 are GTSNPN and SVGIG (reference sequence). CDR3 length equals 17 residues. DNA of the CDR3: TGTGCCTGGAGTTATAGGGGACAGGGGGACAAAGCGGGCGAGCAGTACTTC. Its translation is CAWSYRGQGDKAGEQYF.

The chain is built from TRBV4-3 and TRBJ1-4; D is unclear. V dropped 1 base and J dropped 8 bases, with 14 bases sitting between them. Germline CDR1 LGHNA, CDR2 YSLEER. There are 15 residues in the CDR3. This CDR3 reads CASSQGGRFGEKLFF. The CDR3 region has the DNA TGCGCCAGCAGCCAAGGTGGGCGGTTCGGAGAAAAACTGTTTTTT.

This sequence joins TRBV11-2 and TRBJ2-7, with TRBD1 matching over 11 bases. This CDR3 has 17 amino acids. V was clipped by 1 base and J by 3 bases; unmatched bases: 8. Germline lookup yields CDR1 SGHAT and CDR2 FQNNGV. In DNA, the CDR3 is TGTGCCAGCAGCTTAGTTGCGATGGGACAGGGGGACTACGAGCAGTACTTC. Its protein is CASSLVAMGQGDYEQYF.

The chain carries TRBV7-2 and TRBJ2-2; D may correspond to TRBD1 or TRBD2 (5 bases each). Germline V gene lookup returns CDR1 SGHTA and CDR2 FQGNSA. The CDR3 length is 13 residues. The V and J ends lost 3 bases and 6 bases respectively, with 8 bases between them. This CDR3 is CASSLGEPGELFF. The CDR3 DNA is TGTGCCAGCAGCTTGGGGGAGCCCGGGGAGCTGTTTTTT.

The genes are TRBV9 and TRBJ1-2; D gene ambiguous. Per germline, CDR1 SGDLS and CDR2 YYNGEE. The CDR3 spans 16 residues. Trimming took 0 bases from V and 1 from J, leaving 13 bases between them. This chain's CDR3 is CASSVDLSDRNYGYTF. The CDR3 nucleotides are TGTGCCAGCAGCGTAGATCTTTCTGACCGTAACTATGGCTACACCTTC.

The genes are TRBV6-5 and TRBJ1-5, with 7 bases lining up with TRBD1. The CDR3 sequence is 15 residues long. V trimming: 6 bases; J trimming: 6 bases; junction bases outside the gene matches: 11. The germline V gene has CDR1 MNHEY and CDR2 SVGAGI. The DNA of the CDR3 is TGTGCCAGCAGCCCGGGACAGATACTGGGTCAGCCCCAGCATTTT. Its protein is CASSPGQILGQPQHF.

The rearrangement links TRBV30 to TRBJ1-1; 12 bases map to TRBD1. This CDR3 spans 13 amino acids. V gave up 5 bases and J gave up 5 bases; unmatched junction bases: 3. Germline loops: CDR1 GTSNPN, CDR2 SVGIG (reference sequence). The CDR3 DNA reads TGTGCCTGGGGGACAGGGGGCCGGACTGAAGCTTTCTTT. Its protein is CAWGTGGRTEAFF.

The rearrangement links TRBV28 to TRBJ1-5; D is ambiguous. The CDR3 consists of 15 residues. Germline CDR1 and CDR2: MDHEN and SYDVKM. Trimming stripped 5 bases from V and 3 bases from J, with 14 bases between. As DNA, the CDR3 is TGTGCCAGCAGTCCCCTGGGGAGCAACAATCAGCCCCAGCATTTT. Translating it yields CASSPLGSNNQPQHF.

This clone was observed a single time. The chain uses TRBV19 and TRBJ1-5; a possible D gene is TRBD1 (6 bases). Germline loops: CDR1 LNHDA, CDR2 SQIVND (reference sequence). The CDR3 length is 15 residues. Trimming removed 7 bases from V and 6 bases from J, with 19 bases in between. CDR3 in amino acids: CASTPGEGIGQPQHF. Written as DNA, the CDR3 is TGTGCCAGTACACCAGGGGAGGGGATCGGTCAGCCCCAGCATTTT.

This clone was seen a handful of times. CDR3 protein: CASSILAGGNTEAFF. CDR3 nucleotide sequence: TGTGCCAGTAGTATCCTGGCAGGGGGTAATACTGAAGCTTTCTTT. This chain links TRBV19 with TRBJ1-1; the match to TRBD1 covers 7 bases. Trimming at V came to 3 bases and at J to 5 bases, leaving 9 bases not matched to a gene. In germline, CDR1 is LNHDA, CDR2 SQIVND (reference sequence). CDR3 size: 15 residues.

The chain uses TRBV30 and TRBJ2-2, with 7 bases identical to TRBD2. The CDR3 sequence is 15 residues long. Trimming at V came to 1 base and at J to 2 bases, leaving 4 bases not matched to a gene. Germline V gene lookup returns CDR1 GTSNPN and CDR2 SVGIG (reference sequence). Here the CDR3 DNA reads TGTGCCTGGAGTGAGACTAGCCTAAACACCGGGGAGCTGTTTTTT. Its protein is CAWSETSLNTGELFF.

This chain uses TRBV7-7 with TRBJ2-7, with TRBD2 matching 8 bases. CDR1 SSHAT and CDR2 FNYEAQ come from the germline V gene (reference sequence). The CDR3 length is 15 residues. V gave up 1 base and J gave up 2 bases; unmatched junction bases: 4. CDR3 residues: CASSLGPGLAYEQYF. CDR3 sequence (DNA): TGTGCCAGCAGCTTAGGGCCGGGACTAGCCTACGAGCAGTACTTC.

The chain employs TRBV19 and TRBJ2-1, with 8 nucleotides matching TRBD1. Germline CDR1 reads LNHDA; CDR2 reads SQIVND (reference sequence). This CDR3 has 14 amino acids. V shed 6 bases and J 8 bases; nucleotides not matched to a gene: 9. Here the CDR3 reads CASRNGQGGDEQFF. In DNA form, the CDR3 reads TGTGCCAGTAGGAACGGACAGGGAGGCGATGAGCAGTTCTTC.

This sequence joins TRBV28 and TRBJ2-5; D not certain. The CDR3 consists of 13 residues. The V and J ends lost 7 bases and 0 bases respectively, with 9 bases between them. The germline gives CDR1 MDHEN, CDR2 SYDVKM. As DNA, the CDR3 is TGTGCCAGCATCAGGCGGAACCAAGAGACCCAGTACTTC. As protein: CASIRRNQETQYF.

The rearrangement joins TRBV14 to TRBJ2-1; the match to TRBD2 covers 7 bases. Germline V gene data show CDR1 as SGHDN and CDR2 as FVKESK. CDR3 size: 18 residues. V lost 1 base to trimming and J lost 3 bases; unmatched junction nucleotides: 12. CDR3 bases: TGTGCCAGCAGCCAAGGGGGGAGGGCCACAACTCTCTACAATGAGCAGTTCTTC. Protein: CASSQGGRATTLYNEQFF.

The chain uses TRBV5-1 and TRBJ2-2; 8 bases are a match to TRBD1. Trimming removed 0 bases from V and 3 bases from J; junction bases left unmatched: 7. From germline, CDR1 is SGHRS and CDR2 YFSETQ. This CDR3 is 17 amino acids long. The CDR3: CASSLGPQGADTGELFF. CDR3 bases: TGCGCCAGCAGCTTGGGACCCCAGGGGGCCGACACCGGGGAGCTGTTTTTT.

J is TRBJ2-5 and V is TRBV9; the match to TRBD2 covers 13 bases. CDR1 SGDLS and CDR2 YYNGEE come from the germline V gene. The CDR3 runs to 16 residues. Trimming cost V 2 bases and J 2 bases; bases outside gene matches: 3. Written as DNA, the CDR3 is TGTGCCAGCAGCGTCCGGACTAGCGGGGGTCAAGAGACCCAGTACTTC. Protein: CASSVRTSGGQETQYF. The whole variable domain, remainder taken from reference TRBV9 and TRBJ2-5, is DSGVTQTPKHLITATGQRVTLRCSPRSGDLSVYWYQQSLDQGLQFLIQYYNGEERAKGNILERFSAQQFPDLHSELNLSSLELGDSALYFCASSVRTSGGQETQYFGPGTRLLVL.

V and J are TRBV18 and TRBJ1-1; 9 nucleotides line up with TRBD1. The CDR3 is 14 residues long. The germline V gene encodes CDR1 KGHSH and CDR2 LQKENI. After removal of 2 bases from V and 4 bases from J, the junction contained 2 bases not matched to a gene. The CDR3 sequence is CASSPGTGRTEAFF. CDR3 nucleotides: TGTGCCAGCTCACCAGGGACAGGGCGCACTGAAGCTTTCTTT. Together with reference TRBV18 and TRBJ1-1, the CDR3 gives the full variable domain: NAGVMQNPRHLVRRRGQEARLRCSPMKGHSHVYWYRQLPEEGLKFMVYLQKENIIDESGMPKERFSAEFPKEGPSILRIQQVVRGDSAAYFCASSPGTGRTEAFFGQGTRLTVV.

V and J are TRBV7-9 and TRBJ2-7, with 10 bases identical to TRBD2. CDR3 length equals 16 residues. The ends lost 3 bases at V and 5 bases at J; junction bases unmatched: 10. The germline V gene encodes CDR1 SEHNR and CDR2 FQNEAQ (reference sequence). CDR3 in amino acids: CASSFRASGGRNEQYF. In DNA, the CDR3 is TGTGCCAGCAGCTTTAGGGCTAGCGGGGGAAGGAACGAGCAGTACTTC.

V usage is TRBV28 and J usage is TRBJ2-5; D is uncertain. V shed 5 bases and J shed 7 bases, with 11 bases lying between them. The germline CDR1 and CDR2 sequences are MDHEN and SYDVKM. The CDR3 loop spans 12 amino acids. The CDR3 DNA sequence: TGTGCCAGCAGTCAACACTCACGGACCCAGTACTTC. Translating gives CASSQHSRTQYF.

This clone was seen only once. The J gene is TRBJ1-2, the V gene TRBV6-4, with a weak D call TRBD1 (5 bases). CDR1 is MRHNA, CDR2 SNTAGT, per germline. CDR3 length: 12 residues. Trimming shortened V by 7 bases and J by 2 bases, and 8 bases separated the two germline ends. This CDR3 reads CASKDRNYGYTF. CDR3 bases: TGTGCCAGCAAAGACAGAAACTATGGCTACACCTTC.

A single count supports this clone. The V call is TRBV28, the J call TRBJ2-5; 7 bases map to TRBD2. The germline V gene encodes CDR1 MDHEN and CDR2 SYDVKM. The CDR3 spans 14 residues. The junction had 4 bases not matched to a gene; V was cut back by 5 bases and J by 1 base. The DNA of the CDR3 is TGTGCCAGCAGTAGAGGCGGGAGCCAAGAGACCCAGTACTTC. Translation: CASSRGGSQETQYF.

On this clone: The junction and the germline gene differ at one end; a read error may be behind it. The V call is TRBV7-9, the J call TRBJ2-7; 7 bases fit TRBD2. Germline V lookup: CDR1 SEHNR, CDR2 FQNEAQ (reference sequence). The CDR3 has 14 amino acids. The CDR3 loop is CASSDRGEGYGQYF. The CDR3 DNA is TGTGCCAGCAGCGACCGGGGGGAGGGCTACGGGCAGTACTTC.